These 27 T cell receptor beta chains were sequenced from one sample in a study of T cells of healthy individuals. MiXCR was run by TCRdb on the 5' RACE reads, yielding one entry per CDR3 protein. The data show tens of thousands of distinct CDR3 sequences, 15% to 20% seen once. These receptors were collected from a human donor in good health.

The V gene is TRBV6-5, the J gene TRBJ1-1, with D unresolved. Between the trimmed V and J ends, which lost 1 base and 9 bases, there was a span of 6 bases. The CDR3 is 11 residues long. Looked up from germline, CDR1 is MNHEY and CDR2 is SVGAGI. CDR3 amino acids: CASSYYLQAFF. The CDR3, as DNA: TGTGCCAGCAGTTACTATCTCCAAGCTTTCTTT.

The chain uses TRBV5-6 and TRBJ1-1, with D hard to call. Trimming took off 1 base at V and 1 base at J, with 11 bases between the two ends. Germline CDR1 SGHDT, CDR2 YYEEEE. The CDR3 runs to 15 residues. CDR3 sequence (DNA): TGTGCCAGCAGCTTGTCTGGCTCATCGAACACTGAAGCTTTCTTT. Residues: CASSLSGSSNTEAFF.

CDR3 DNA sequence: TGTGCCACCTCGCGCTCCGGGACAGGGGAAGGGTACGGGGAGCTGTTTTTT. It codes for CATSRSGTGEGYGELFF. The rearrangement uses TRBV24-1 and TRBJ2-2; 10 bases align to TRBD1. J gave up 7 bases and V 9 bases, and 16 bases lay outside the gene matches. CDR1 KGHDR and CDR2 SFDVKD come from the germline V gene. This CDR3 comprises 17 residues.

The chain recombines TRBV4-1 with TRBJ1-1; D is perhaps TRBD1 (5 bases). The CDR3 length is 17 residues. Trimming removed 1 base from V and 0 bases from J, with 15 bases in between. Germline V gives CDR1 MGHRA, CDR2 YSYEKL. CDR3 nucleotides: TGCGCCAGCAGCCAAGTCCGGGACTCCAGATTGAACACTGAAGCTTTCTTT. Its translation is CASSQVRDSRLNTEAFF.

The chain has TRBV7-2 and TRBJ1-5; D remains ambiguous. The CDR3 loop spans 15 amino acids. In germline, CDR1 is SGHTA, CDR2 FQGNSA. Between the trimmed V and J ends, which lost 2 bases and 6 bases, there was a span of 14 bases. The CDR3 protein is CASSLMRTRGQPQHF. CDR3 bases: TGTGCCAGCAGCTTAATGCGGACCCGCGGTCAGCCCCAGCATTTT.

In the case of this clonotype: With a much larger clone just one base away, this may be a read error. The gene calls are TRBV14 and TRBJ2-1; the D gene is possibly TRBD1 (6 bases). Deletions cut 2 bases from V and 6 bases from J, with 11 bases between. Germline V gene data show CDR1 as SGHDN and CDR2 as FVKESK. This CDR3 contains 14 residues. The CDR3 spells CASSQPGTCNEQFF. CDR3 bases: TGTGCCAGCAGCCAACCCGGGACATGCAATGAGCAGTTCTTC.

J is TRBJ2-1 and V is TRBV3-1; 11 bases map to TRBD2. The CDR3 contains 17 residues. CDR1 and CDR2 from the germline V gene are LGHDT and YNNKEL (reference sequence). V was clipped by 1 base and J by 2 bases; unmatched bases: 4. CDR3 sequence: CASSQVVSGRAYNEQFF. CDR3 nucleotides: TGTGCCAGCAGCCAAGTCGTTAGCGGGAGGGCCTACAATGAGCAGTTCTTC.

A remark on this clonotype: This may stem from a read error, because a much larger clone lies one nucleotide away. The chain uses TRBV5-1 and TRBJ2-7; TRBD1 or TRBD2 may be the D gene (5 bases each). Per the germline V gene, CDR1 is SGHRS and CDR2 is YFSETQ. The CDR3 contains 14 residues. The CDR3 loop reads CANSPGTAQLEQYF. The CDR3 nucleotides read TGCGCCAACAGCCCCGGGACCGCGCAACTCGAGCAGTACTTC.

This clonotype turned up a few times. J is TRBJ1-5 and V is TRBV25-1, with D uncertain. The CDR3 extends over 16 amino acids. Trimming shortened V by 3 bases and J by 1 base, and 13 bases separated the two germline ends. CDR1 MGHDK and CDR2 SYGVNS come from the germline V gene. The CDR3 protein is CASSDRRSESNQPQHF. CDR3 sequence (DNA): TGTGCCAGCAGTGACCGCAGGTCGGAGAGCAATCAGCCCCAGCATTTT.

This clonotype was counted only a few times. This sequence joins TRBV11-2 and TRBJ2-7, with TRBD1 identical over 9 bases. J lost 4 bases, V lost 4 bases, and 5 bases had no gene match. The CDR3 extends over 14 amino acids. Germline loops: CDR1 SGHAT, CDR2 FQNNGV. This chain's CDR3 is CASSSTGGAYEQYF. The CDR3 region has the DNA TGTGCCAGCAGCTCCACAGGGGGCGCGTACGAGCAGTACTTC.

This clonotype was recorded a few times. The V call is TRBV7-3, the J call TRBJ2-7, with 7 positions matching TRBD2. The J segment lost 4 bases and the V segment lost 0 bases, leaving 6 bases of the junction unmatched. The CDR3 contains 15 residues. CDR1 SGHTA and CDR2 FQGTGA come from the germline V gene. The CDR3 region has the DNA TGTGCCAGCAGCTTAACCGGGGAGGGCCAATACGAGCAGTACTTC. Its protein is CASSLTGEGQYEQYF.

This clonotype was counted at least ten times. The rearrangement links TRBV7-9 to TRBJ2-1, with a possible D match to TRBD2 (6 bases). With 5 bases removed from V and 8 bases from J, the gap between germline ends came to 28 bases. Germline-derived CDR1 and CDR2 are SEHNR and FQNEAQ (reference sequence). This CDR3 region has 18 residues. The CDR3 protein is CASSRTLDLARGTYEQFF. CDR3 nucleotides: TGTGCCAGCAGCCGCACGTTGGATTTAGCGCGGGGTACTTATGAGCAGTTCTTC.

This clonotype came up a few times. The chain employs TRBV5-1 and TRBJ2-5, with D perhaps TRBD2 (7 bases). The CDR3 is 15 amino acids. The ends were cut back, 4 bases at V and 8 bases at J, with 21 bases in the middle. The germline CDR1 and CDR2 sequences are SGHRS and YFSETQ. The CDR3 region is CASSARGAPWNTQYF. The CDR3 DNA reads TGCGCCAGCAGCGCACGGGGGGCTCCTTGGAATACCCAGTACTTC.

This clonotype is medium-sized within its sample. The rearrangement links TRBV2 to TRBJ1-3; possible D gene TRBD1, 6 bases. V was clipped by 10 bases and J by 1 base, with 11 bases between them. This CDR3 has 13 residues. CDR1 SNHLY and CDR2 FYNNEI come from the germline V gene. The CDR3 DNA follows: TGTGCCACAGGGGAACCATCTGGAAACACCATATATTTT. Residues: CATGEPSGNTIYF.

Details on this clonotype: A read error is possible here, since a much larger clone lies one base away. The chain links TRBV11-2 to TRBJ1-2, with D possibly matching TRBD1 (6 bases). Germline V gene sequence: CDR1 SGHAT, CDR2 FQNNGV. The CDR3 is 13 amino acids. The CDR3 region has the DNA TGTGCCAGCTCTCGAGGGGGGCCCTATGGCTACATCTTC. It yields the protein CASSRGGPYGYIF.

Ten or more counts support this clonotype. The V gene is TRBV7-9, the J gene TRBJ1-4; D ambiguous. The CDR3 is 11 residues long. The germline V gene has CDR1 SEHNR and CDR2 FQNEAQ (reference sequence). V lost 2 bases, J lost 7 bases, and 2 bases lay in between. The CDR3 is CASSLFEKLFF. In DNA, the CDR3 is TGTGCCAGCAGCTTATTTGAAAAACTGTTTTTT.

The chain links TRBV12-3 or TRBV12-4 to TRBJ1-1; D is uncertain. The ends were cut back, 3 bases at V and 6 bases at J, with 11 bases in the middle. The CDR3 extends over 13 amino acids. CDR3 in amino acids: CASSFLGPAEAFF. DNA for the CDR3: TGTGCCAGCAGTTTTTTAGGGCCCGCTGAAGCTTTCTTT.

V is TRBV9 and J is TRBJ2-5, with 8 bases fitting TRBD2. V lost 2 bases, J lost 7 bases, and 13 bases stayed unmatched. CDR3 length equals 16 residues. In germline, CDR1 is SGDLS, CDR2 YYNGEE. As DNA, the CDR3 is TGTGCCAGCAGCGTTACCAGCGGGAGTCTTAGAGGGACCCAGTACTTC. Its protein is CASSVTSGSLRGTQYF.

The CDR3 coding sequence is TGTGCCAGTAGTAGCCCGGGACAGACCGCTTACAATGAGCAGTTCTTC. This sequence encodes CASSSPGQTAYNEQFF. V gene TRBV19 combines with J gene TRBJ2-1; 7 nucleotides match TRBD1. Germline lookup yields CDR1 LNHDA and CDR2 SQIVND (reference sequence). The CDR3 totals 16 residues. V lost 4 bases, J lost 4 bases, and 10 bases stayed unmatched.

This clonotype appeared many times. The chain carries TRBV6-2 or TRBV6-3 and TRBJ2-3; D may be TRBD1 or TRBD2 (5 bases each). This CDR3 is built from 15 residues. The germline V and J ends were trimmed by 10 bases and 1 base, with 18 bases remaining between them. Germline V gives CDR1 MNHEY, CDR2 SVGEGT. CDR3 DNA: TGTGCCATCGACTCCCGGGACCAAGGCACAGATACGCAGTATTTT. It yields the protein CAIDSRDQGTDTQYF.

This clonotype was seen more than once but under ten times. The rearrangement joins TRBV6-6 to TRBJ1-2; D call uncertain. The germline gives CDR1 MNHNY, CDR2 SVGAGI (reference sequence). Trimming removed 0 bases at V and 7 bases at J, with 3 bases between. The CDR3 contains 11 residues. The CDR3 reads CASSYSIGYTF. The CDR3 DNA follows: TGTGCCAGCAGTTACTCGATTGGCTACACCTTC.

This clonotype has only a few counts. The chain links TRBV28 to TRBJ2-7, with D perhaps assigned TRBD1 or TRBD2 (5 bases each). Trimming cost V 5 bases and J 4 bases, with 18 bases left between them. The CDR3 is 15 residues long. Germline V gives CDR1 MDHEN, CDR2 SYDVKM. The CDR3 nucleotides read TGTGCCAGCAGTCCCCCCTGGGGGACCCTTTACGAGCAGTACTTC. It codes for CASSPPWGTLYEQYF.

The sample holds many counts of this clonotype. The chain links TRBV7-9 to TRBJ2-1, with TRBD2 matching 8 bases. Germline trimming cut 4 bases from V and 1 base from J; bases unmatched to any gene: 18. This CDR3 has 20 amino acids. Per germline, CDR1 SEHNR and CDR2 FQNEAQ (reference sequence). The chain's CDR3 is CASSSKGGLVPLRSYNEQFF. CDR3 sequence (DNA): TGTGCCAGCAGCTCCAAGGGGGGACTAGTGCCGTTGAGGTCCTACAATGAGCAGTTCTTC.

The rearrangement joins TRBV12-3 or TRBV12-4 to TRBJ1-5; D is possibly TRBD1 (5 bases). This CDR3 contains 13 residues. V dropped 2 bases and J dropped 10 bases, with 12 bases sitting between them. The CDR3 nucleotides are TGTGCCAGCAGTTTAAGAGGGGTAGGACCCCAGCATTTT. Protein: CASSLRGVGPQHF.

The table lists this clonotype with many counts. V usage is TRBV12-5 and J usage is TRBJ2-7, with 7 bases lining up with TRBD1. CDR3 length: 16 amino acids. V lost 1 base to trimming and J lost 5 bases; unmatched junction nucleotides: 11. Germline V gene lookup returns CDR1 LGHNT and CDR2 FRNRAP. DNA of the CDR3: TGTGCTAGTGGTTTGGGAAGGACAGGCAGTGGACACGAGCAGTACTTC. It is translated as CASGLGRTGSGHEQYF.

Ten or more counts support this clonotype. The chain combines TRBV20-1 with TRBJ2-7, with 10 bases fitting TRBD2. The V gene end was trimmed by 6 bases and the J gene end by 6 bases; junction bases not matched to a gene: 11. Germline values: CDR1 DFQATT, CDR2 SNEGSKA (reference sequence). This CDR3 is 14 amino acids long. CDR3 region: CSALTSGKVFEQYF. The CDR3 DNA is TGCAGTGCACTTACTAGCGGGAAAGTTTTCGAGCAGTACTTC.

This clonotype was recorded a few times. The gene calls are TRBV28 and TRBJ1-4; tentative D call: TRBD1 (6 bases). The CDR3 sequence is 18 residues long. The germline V gene has CDR1 MDHEN and CDR2 SYDVKM. Trimming pared 4 bases from V and 0 bases from J, leaving 18 bases between. The CDR3 here is CASSYLQGRGATNEKLFF. The CDR3 DNA reads as TGTGCCAGCAGTTACTTACAGGGTAGAGGGGCAACTAATGAAAAACTGTTTTTT.